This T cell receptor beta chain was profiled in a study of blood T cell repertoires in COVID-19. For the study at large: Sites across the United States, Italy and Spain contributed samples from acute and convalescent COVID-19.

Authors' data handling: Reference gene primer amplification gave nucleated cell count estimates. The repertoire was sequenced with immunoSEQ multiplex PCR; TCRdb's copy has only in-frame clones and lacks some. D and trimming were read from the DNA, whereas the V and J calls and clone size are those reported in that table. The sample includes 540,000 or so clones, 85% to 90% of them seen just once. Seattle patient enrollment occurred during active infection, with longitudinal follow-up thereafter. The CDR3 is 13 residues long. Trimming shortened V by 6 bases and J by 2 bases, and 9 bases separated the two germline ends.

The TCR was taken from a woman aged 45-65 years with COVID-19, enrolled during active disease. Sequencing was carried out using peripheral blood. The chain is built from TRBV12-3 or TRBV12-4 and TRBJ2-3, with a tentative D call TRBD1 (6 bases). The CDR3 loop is CASRQGLTDTQYF. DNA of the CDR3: TGTGCCAGCAGACAGGGTCTCACAGATACGCAGTATTTT.